A selection of T cell receptor beta chains follows, all from one sample in a study of T cells in pancreatic ductal adenocarcinoma. Using immunoSEQ multiplex PCR, the repertoire was profiled, and TCRdb retains in-frame clones only, with some absent. This sample has approximately 97,000 clones, with about 95% found just once. The specimen sequenced was PBMCs. These receptors originate from a human donor with pancreatic ductal adenocarcinoma. Each CDR3 is given with its conserved first and last residue. The D gene is left open where the match is weak. Rows give clone size only sometimes, using once, few, many, or a class for an expanded clone.

TRBV10-3	TRBJ2-5	TRBD1	.	TGTGCCATCAGTGAGTCGTGGACAGGGGTTGAGGAGACCCAGTACTTC	CAISESWTGVEETQYF
TRBV29-1	TRBJ2-1	.	.	TGCAGCGTTGAGTTAGCGAATAGGAATGAGCAGTTCTTC	CSVELANRNEQFF
TRBV5-6	TRBJ2-7	TRBD2	.	TGTGCCAGCAGCCTAGTAGCGGGAGGGCCTGGCGAGCAGTACTTC	CASSLVAGGPGEQYF
TRBV15	TRBJ1-5	.	.	TGTGCCACCAGCAGAGATTTCGCCGAGAGCAATCAGCCCCAGCATTTT	CATSRDFAESNQPQHF
TRBV19	TRBJ2-7	.	.	TGTGCCAGTATGGACAAGCTATACGAGCAGTACTTC	CASMDKLYEQYF
TRBV5-5	TRBJ2-7	.	.	TGTGCCAGCAGTTCCGGGGGATACGAGCAGTACTTC	CASSSGGYEQYF
TRBV27	TRBJ1-1	.	.	TGTGCTGTCGGAGGGAGAGCGGGCGAAGCTTTCTTT	CAVGGRAGEAFF
TRBV18	TRBJ2-4	.	.	TGTGCCAGCTCACCCTCGTACGGGAACGAAAACATTCAGTACTTC	CASSPSYGNENIQYF
TRBV6-7	TRBJ2-7	.	.	TGTGCCAGCAACATAGCGGCCTCCTACGAGCAGTACTTC	CASNIAASYEQYF
TRBV11-2	TRBJ2-5	TRBD2	.	TGTGCCAGTACTGACGGGGGGGGGAGGGAGACCCAGTACTTC	CASTDGGGRETQYF
TRBV5-1	TRBJ2-3	.	.	TGCGCCAGCAGCTTGGTGCCTAGCGCGGCAGATACGCAGTATTTT	CASSLVPSAADTQYF
TRBV28	TRBJ2-2	TRBD1	.	TGTGCCAGCAGTCAACCCGGGACAGGGATCGGGGAGCTGTTTTTT	CASSQPGTGIGELFF
TRBV7-9	TRBJ2-3	.	.	TGTGCCAGCAGCTTAGTGAGGCTCAGGGCCCCAGATACGCAGTATTTT	CASSLVRLRAPDTQYF
TRBV18	TRBJ2-7	.	few	TGTGCCAGCTCACCACCCGAGATGGCGGGCGCCTACGAGCAGTACTTC	CASSPPEMAGAYEQYF
TRBV28	TRBJ2-2	.	.	TGTGCCAGCAGCCGTCACTGGAACACCGGGGAGCTGTTTTTT	CASSRHWNTGELFF
TRBV9	TRBJ2-5	.	.	TGTGCCAGCAGCACTCAGGGAGGAGGGACCCAGTACTTC	CASSTQGGGTQYF